The clone carrying this T cell receptor (beta chain) was seen a handful of times. Its antigen remains unidentified. From the germline J gene comes the end of the CDR3, since the read stops 3 residues before it. Sequencing input was equivalent genomic DNA from CVID and controls. The repertoire was sequenced with immunoSEQ multiplex PCR; TCRdb's copy has only in-frame clones and lacks some. The sample includes about 39,000 clones, none of them occurring once. Most patients and controls had Caucasian heritage. The sample is drawn from a study of T cell clonality in common variable immunodeficiency. Points from the study as a whole: Compared with controls, CVID subjects had fewer shared TCRbeta clones. Reportedly, TCR beta sequences from common variable immunodeficiency showed fewer deletions and N-nucleotide insertions.

In germline, CDR1 is SGHRS, CDR2 YFSETQ. Trimming left V 3 bases short and J 0 bases short, with 10 bases between. The CDR3 totals 15 residues. What was sequenced was peripheral blood mononuclear cells. The clonotype originates from a person aged 18 to 70 in good health. The chain couples TRBV5-1 to TRBJ1-3; unclear D gene. CDR3: CASSSGDNSGNTIYF. The sequenced CDR3 bases are TGCGCCAGCAGCTCCGGTGACAACTCTGGAAACACC.